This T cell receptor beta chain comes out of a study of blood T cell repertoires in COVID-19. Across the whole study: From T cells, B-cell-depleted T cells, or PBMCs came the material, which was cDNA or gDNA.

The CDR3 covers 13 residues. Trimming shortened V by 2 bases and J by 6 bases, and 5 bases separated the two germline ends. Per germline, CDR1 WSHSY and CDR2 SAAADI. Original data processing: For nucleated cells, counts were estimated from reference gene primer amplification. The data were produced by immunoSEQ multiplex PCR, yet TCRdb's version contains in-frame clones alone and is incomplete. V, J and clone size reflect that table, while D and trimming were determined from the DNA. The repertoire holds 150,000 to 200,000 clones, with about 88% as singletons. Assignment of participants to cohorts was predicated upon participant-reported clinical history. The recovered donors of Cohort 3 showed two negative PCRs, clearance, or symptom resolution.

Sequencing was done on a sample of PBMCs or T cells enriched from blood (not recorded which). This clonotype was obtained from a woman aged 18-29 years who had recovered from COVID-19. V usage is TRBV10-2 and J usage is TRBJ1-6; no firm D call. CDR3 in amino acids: CASSEAGNSPLHF. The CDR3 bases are TGCGCCAGCAGTGAGGCGGGTAATTCACCCCTCCACTTT.